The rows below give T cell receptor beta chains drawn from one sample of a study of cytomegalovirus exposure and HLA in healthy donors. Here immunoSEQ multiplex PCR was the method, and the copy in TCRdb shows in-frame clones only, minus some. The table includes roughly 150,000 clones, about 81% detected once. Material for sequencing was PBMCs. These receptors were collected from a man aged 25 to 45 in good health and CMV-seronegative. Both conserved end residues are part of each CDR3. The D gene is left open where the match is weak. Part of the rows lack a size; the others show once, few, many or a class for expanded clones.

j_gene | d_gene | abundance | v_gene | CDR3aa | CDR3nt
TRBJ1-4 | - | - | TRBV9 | CASSDGTRNEKLFF | TGTGCCAGCAGCGACGGGACAAGGAATGAAAAACTGTTTTTT
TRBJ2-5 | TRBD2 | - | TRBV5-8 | CASTYSGRAVETQYF | TGTGCCAGCACCTATTCCGGGAGGGCCGTAGAGACCCAGTACTTC
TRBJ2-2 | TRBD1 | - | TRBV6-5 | CASTRTGDTGELFF | TGTGCCAGCACCCGGACAGGAGACACCGGGGAGCTGTTTTTT
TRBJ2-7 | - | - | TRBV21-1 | CASSKAQQGPYEQYF | TGTGCCAGCAGCAAAGCGCAACAGGGACCCTACGAGCAGTACTTC
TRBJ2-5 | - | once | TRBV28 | CASSFNGGRQYF | TGTGCCAGCAGTTTTAATGGAGGTAGGCAGTACTTC
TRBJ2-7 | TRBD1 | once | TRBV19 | CASSSGTGTSYEQYF | TGTGCCAGTAGTTCCGGGACAGGGACTTCCTACGAGCAGTACTTC
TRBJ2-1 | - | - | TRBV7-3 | CASSQGDEQFF | TGTGCCAGCAGCCAGGGCGATGAGCAGTTCTTC
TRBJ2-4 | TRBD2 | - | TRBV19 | CASSIAGRGGAKNIQYF | TGTGCCAGTAGTATAGCCGGGAGGGGAGGGGCCAAAAACATTCAGTACTTC
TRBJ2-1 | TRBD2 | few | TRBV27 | CARGTSGRWQFF | TGTGCCAGAGGGACTAGCGGGAGATGGCAGTTCTTC
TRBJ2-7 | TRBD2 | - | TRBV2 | CASSGKGLAGRSYEQYF | TGTGCCAGCAGTGGAAAGGGACTAGCGGGGAGGTCCTACGAGCAGTACTTC
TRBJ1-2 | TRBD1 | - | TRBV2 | CASSEKARDSNYGYTF | TGTGCCAGCAGTGAAAAAGCCCGGGACAGTAACTATGGCTACACCTTC
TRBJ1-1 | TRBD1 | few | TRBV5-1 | CASFPGTGEPREAFF | TGCGCCAGCTTTCCCGGGACAGGGGAACCACGTGAAGCTTTCTTT
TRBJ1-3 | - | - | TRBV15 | CATSRDSASGNTIYF | TGTGCCACCAGCCGCGACAGCGCCTCTGGAAACACCATATATTTT
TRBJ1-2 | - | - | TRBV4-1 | CASSQDLPGNYGYTF | TGCGCCAGCAGCCAAGATCTCCCGGGAAACTATGGCTACACCTTC
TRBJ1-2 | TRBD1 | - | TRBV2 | CASSGRGQGAYGYTF | TGTGCCAGCAGTGGGAGGGGACAGGGGGCTTATGGCTACACCTTC
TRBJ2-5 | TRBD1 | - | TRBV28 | CASSSIIPTGDQETQYF | TGTGCCAGCAGTTCTATAATCCCGACAGGGGACCAAGAGACCCAGTACTTC
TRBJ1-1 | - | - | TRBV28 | CASTYRVFGLNTEAFF | TGTGCCAGCACCTACAGGGTCTTTGGTTTGAACACTGAAGCTTTCTTT
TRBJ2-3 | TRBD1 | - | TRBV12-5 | CASRPGQGVDTQYF | TGTGCTAGTCGGCCGGGACAGGGGGTTGATACGCAGTATTTT
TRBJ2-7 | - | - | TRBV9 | CASSEGGTGAEQYF | TGTGCCAGCAGCGAGGGGGGGACAGGCGCCGAGCAGTACTTC
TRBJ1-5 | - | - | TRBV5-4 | CASSLGVLAGKRNQPQHF | TGTGCCAGCAGCTTGGGGGTTCTCGCAGGGAAGCGCAATCAGCCCCAGCATTTT